This TCR beta chain is from a study of T cell responses to AZD1222 COVID-19 vaccine. Regarding the study as a whole: A rise in Spike-specific TCR breadth and depth followed two AZD1222 doses.

The assay was immunoSEQ multiplex PCR, and TCRdb's table has in-frame clones only and misses some. The table has under 95,000 clones, 80% to 90% seen once. The CDR3 spans 15 residues. The V gene's germline CDR1 is ENHRY and CDR2 SYGVKD. Trimming took 6 bases from V and 7 from J; bases not matched to a gene: 6. In the case of this clone: Its antigen is not known.

Some second doses came at about 4 weeks and others at about 12 weeks; these were pooled. The sample here was peripheral blood, taken 28 days after the second AZD1222 dose. This receptor was obtained from an adult who received the AZD1222 COVID-19 vaccine. The V call is TRBV10-3, the J call TRBJ1-6; 10 bases map to TRBD1. The CDR3 DNA follows: TGTGCCATCAGACAGACAGGGGGCGGAAATTCACCCCTCCACTTT. As protein: CAIRQTGGGNSPLHF.